The clone carrying this TCR beta chain was seen a single time. CDR3 length: 13 residues. Germline CDR1 reads MNHNY; CDR2 reads SVGAGI (reference sequence). Trimming stripped 6 bases from V and 4 bases from J, with 12 bases between. Per the study methods: Amplification with reference gene primers provided the estimates of nucleated cell counts. TCRdb's table, derived via immunoSEQ multiplex PCR, lists solely in-frame clones and lacks some. V and J calls and clone size follow that table, whereas D and trimming were derived from the DNA. This table holds roughly 460,000 clones, about 90% found once. This specimen comes from a study of blood T cell repertoires in COVID-19. Study context: Whether acute or convalescent, the COVID-19 samples came from the United States, Italy and Spain. The cDNA or gDNA used as material had been derived from T cells, B-cell-depleted T cells, or PBMCs.

While infection was still active, Seattle patients were enrolled and then followed longitudinally. The sample was peripheral blood. The chain recombines TRBV6-6 with TRBJ2-5; possible D gene TRBD1, 5 bases. The TCR comes from a young man with COVID-19, enrolled during active disease. In nucleotides, the CDR3 is TGTGCCAGCAGCTCGCCTAGGGGAGAGACCCAGTACTTC. This translates into CASSSPRGETQYF.